What follows are 32 T cell receptor beta chains derived from one specimen sequenced in a study of blood T cell repertoires in COVID-19. Profiling relied on immunoSEQ multiplex PCR, and the TCRdb table lists in-frame clones only, not all of them. The sample shows hundreds of thousands of clones, roughly 90% of them seen only once. Source material: PBMCs or T cells enriched from blood (not recorded which). Source of these receptors: a woman between 18 and 29 years old who had been exposed to COVID-19.

The J gene is TRBJ1-5, the V gene TRBV28, with unresolved D. The germline CDR1 and CDR2 sequences are MDHEN and SYDVKM. Trimming took off 8 bases at V and 4 bases at J, with 15 bases between the two ends. The CDR3 sequence is 14 residues long. The CDR3 here is CASLTTGTNQPQHF. In DNA, the CDR3 is TGTGCCAGCCTTACGACGGGTACAAATCAGCCCCAGCATTTT.

The chain joins TRBV10-1 to TRBJ2-7; perhaps TRBD1 as D (5 bases). The CDR3 sequence is 13 residues long. Trimming cost V 2 bases and J 3 bases, with 8 bases left between them. The germline gives CDR1 WNHNN, CDR2 SYGVQD (reference sequence). The CDR3 nucleotides read TGCGCCAGCAGTGAGGTCCAGGGCTACGAGCAGTACTTC. This encodes CASSEVQGYEQYF.

This rearrangement joins TRBV5-6 to TRBJ2-1, with 7 bases lining up with TRBD2. CDR3 length: 17 amino acids. V shed 4 bases and J 0 bases; nucleotides not matched to a gene: 10. From germline, CDR1 is SGHDT and CDR2 YYEEEE. CDR3 DNA sequence: TGTGCCAGCAGCCACCAACTAGCGTCGAGCTCCTACAATGAGCAGTTCTTC. This translates into CASSHQLASSSYNEQFF. The full variable domain, completed using reference TRBV5-6 and TRBJ2-1, is DAGVTQSPTHLIKTRGQQVTLRCSPKSGHDTVSWYQQALGQGPQFIFQYYEEEERQRGNFPDRFSGHQFPNYSSELNVNALLLGDSALYLCASSHQLASSSYNEQFFGPGTRLTVL.

This clone is a singleton in its sample. V and J are TRBV6-1 and TRBJ1-5, with TRBD1 matching over 9 bases. In germline, CDR1 is MNHNS, CDR2 SASEGT. V dropped 2 bases and J dropped 0; count of bases not matched to a gene: 17. This CDR3 contains 21 residues. As DNA, the CDR3 is TGTGCCAGCAGTGAATTCCCCCTTTCCGGGACAGGGTCCTATAGCAATCAGCCCCAGCATTTT. Its translation: CASSEFPLSGTGSYSNQPQHF.

The chain joins TRBV6-5 to TRBJ1-6; D uncertain. Germline V gene lookup returns CDR1 MNHEY and CDR2 SVGAGI. This CDR3 is built from 16 residues. Between the trimmed V and J ends, which lost 0 bases and 2 bases, there was a span of 8 bases. The CDR3 loop reads CASSYSPGTYNSPLHF. CDR3 sequence (DNA): TGTGCCAGCAGTTACTCGCCGGGGACCTATAATTCACCCCTCCACTTT.

This sequence joins TRBV6-1 and TRBJ1-5; D gene ambiguous. V dropped 3 bases and J dropped 0 bases, with 9 bases sitting between them. The CDR3 has 15 residues. CDR1 and CDR2 (germline): MNHNS, SASEGT. The CDR3 DNA reads as TGTGCCAGCAGTGATAGGGAGGATAGCAATCAGCCCCAGCATTTT. Its protein is CASSDREDSNQPQHF.

This chain joins TRBV5-1 and TRBJ2-7; 14 bases agree with TRBD2. This CDR3 region has 14 residues. From germline, CDR1 is SGHRS and CDR2 YFSETQ. Unmatched junction bases numbered 5, after V lost 7 bases and J lost 5 bases. The DNA for the CDR3 is TGCGCCAGCGGGGGACTAGCGGGAGTTAACGAGCAGTACTTC. Amino acids: CASGGLAGVNEQYF. Supplemented by reference TRBV5-1 and TRBJ2-7, the full variable domain reads KAGVTQTPRYLIKTRGQQVTLSCSPISGHRSVSWYQQTPGQGLQFLFEYFSETQRNKGNFPGRFSGRQFSNSRSEMNVSTLELGDSALYLCASGGLAGVNEQYFGPGTRLTVT.

The chain couples TRBV11-3 to TRBJ1-1; weak D call: TRBD1 (5 bases). V lost 0 bases to trimming and J lost 6 bases, with 8 bases between them. The germline V gene encodes CDR1 SGHNT and CDR2 YENEEA. The CDR3 covers 13 residues. The CDR3 DNA is TGTGCCAGCAGCTTAGACAGGGTCGCTGAAGCTTTCTTT. Translating it yields CASSLDRVAEAFF.

The chain recombines TRBV29-1 with TRBJ2-7; no clear D gene. The CDR3 contains 11 residues. CDR1 is SQVTM, CDR2 ANQGSEA, per germline. V shed 4 bases and J shed 4 bases, with 8 bases lying between them. Here the CDR3 DNA reads TGCAGCGTTGTTTCGGTATACGAGCAGTACTTC. Its protein is CSVVSVYEQYF.

The CDR3 bases are TGTGCCAGCAGTGGAGGACTAGCGGGACCGACTATGATGAGAAGCACAGATACGCAGTATTTT. Protein sequence: CASSGGLAGPTMMRSTDTQYF. The V and J genes are TRBV2 and TRBJ2-3, with TRBD2 matching 12 bases. Trimming cost V 4 bases and J 0 bases; bases outside gene matches: 17. The CDR3 is 21 residues long. In germline, CDR1 is SNHLY, CDR2 FYNNEI.

The chain carries TRBV30 and TRBJ1-6; D uncertain. This CDR3 spans 12 amino acids. Trimming left V 0 bases short and J 18 bases short, with 15 bases between. Germline-derived CDR1 and CDR2 are GTSNPN and SVGIG (reference sequence). CDR3 nucleotide sequence: TGTGCCTGGAGTGTACCTGGGCAGGCAGCCCACTTT. As protein: CAWSVPGQAAHF.

This chain joins TRBV28 and TRBJ2-7; 11 positions agree with TRBD1. The CDR3 sequence is 15 residues long. Germline assignment: CDR1 MDHEN and CDR2 SYDVKM. Trimming removed 5 bases from V and 6 bases from J; junction bases left unmatched: 9. CDR3: CASSPEGTGGLEQYF. CDR3 coding DNA: TGTGCCAGCAGTCCGGAAGGGACAGGGGGTCTCGAGCAGTACTTC.

The table lists this clone with a few counts. The CDR3 DNA reads as TGTGCCAGCAGCAGAAAGACAGGGGGAATTTCACCCCTCCACTTT. Translated, it gives CASSRKTGGISPLHF. The chain has TRBV14 and TRBJ1-6; TRBD1 matches 9 bases. With V trimmed by 5 bases and J by 9 bases, 8 bases remained unmatched. The germline gives CDR1 SGHDN, CDR2 FVKESK. The CDR3 sequence is 15 residues long.

CDR3 sequence (DNA): TGTGCCATCAGTCCGACAGGGAAGCAAGAGACCCAGTACTTC. Protein: CAISPTGKQETQYF. The chain combines TRBV10-3 with TRBJ2-5; TRBD1 aligns across 7 bases. The CDR3 has 14 residues. V shed 5 bases, J shed 2 bases, and the junction held 5 bases outside the gene matches. The germline CDR1 and CDR2 sequences are ENHRY and SYGVKD.

The rearrangement links TRBV4-3 to TRBJ2-2; the match to TRBD2 covers 16 bases. This CDR3 has 17 amino acids. Trimming at V came to 4 bases and at J to 4 bases, leaving 3 bases not matched to a gene. Germline CDR1 reads LGHNA; CDR2 reads YSLEER. In DNA form, the CDR3 reads TGCGCCAGCAGCCCCGGGACTAGCGGGGGGGTCACCGGGGAGCTGTTTTTT. It codes for CASSPGTSGGVTGELFF.

This chain uses TRBV4-3 with TRBJ2-2, with 7 bases aligning to TRBD2. The CDR3 runs 15 residues. CDR1 is LGHNA and CDR2 is YSLEER in the germline V gene. Trimming cost V 4 bases and J 0 bases; bases outside gene matches: 2. The CDR3 DNA reads TGCGCCAGCAGCCGCGGGGGAACGAACACCGGGGAGCTGTTTTTT. Its translation: CASSRGGTNTGELFF.

This clone came up a few times. This chain links TRBV2 with TRBJ1-4; a possible D gene is TRBD1 (6 bases). The germline V gene has CDR1 SNHLY and CDR2 FYNNEI. This CDR3 is built from 14 residues. Trimming stripped 3 bases from V and 5 bases from J, with 10 bases between. The CDR3 DNA reads TGTGCCAGCAGTGAGACAGGACTGAATGAAAAACTGTTTTTT. This sequence encodes CASSETGLNEKLFF.

V usage is TRBV3-1 (or the pseudogene TRBV3-2) and J usage is TRBJ1-5; TRBD1 matches at 7 bases. V lost 1 base, J lost 5 bases, and 2 bases stayed unmatched. The CDR3 contains 14 residues. Germline CDR1 LGHDT, CDR2 YNNKEL (reference sequence). As DNA, the CDR3 is TGTGCCAGCAGCCAAGGACAGGGTCATCAGCCCCAGCATTTT. Translated: CASSQGQGHQPQHF.

Comment on this clone: Other DNA sequences in the sample encode the same CDR3. This chain joins TRBV12-3 or TRBV12-4 and TRBJ2-7; TRBD1 is a possible D gene (6 bases). Deletions cut 2 bases from V and 3 bases from J, with 8 bases between. This CDR3 region has 13 residues. CDR3 sequence: CASSLTGNYEQYF. In DNA, the CDR3 is TGTGCCAGCAGTTTAACAGGGAACTACGAGCAGTACTTC.

Points on this clone: At the DNA level, this CDR3 is encoded by other sequences in the same sample as well. The gene calls are TRBV19 and TRBJ1-1, with a possible D match to TRBD1 (5 bases). Looked up from germline, CDR1 is LNHDA and CDR2 is SQIVND (reference sequence). The CDR3 spans 13 residues. V was shortened by 3 bases and J by 4 bases, with 9 bases between the two germline ends. CDR3 protein: CASSIDRGTEAFF. The CDR3 DNA is TGTGCCAGTAGTATTGATAGGGGCACTGAAGCTTTCTTT.

The CDR3 sequence is CASSLAGDEQYF. Written as DNA, the CDR3 is TGTGCCAGCAGCTTAGCGGGAGACGAGCAGTACTTC. V and J are TRBV7-8 and TRBJ2-7, with D maybe TRBD2 (5 bases). Trimming pared 0 bases from V and 5 bases from J, leaving 5 bases between. The CDR3 contains 12 residues. The V gene's germline CDR1 is SGHVS and CDR2 FQNEAQ.

The genes are TRBV18 and TRBJ1-1, with 7 nucleotides matching TRBD1. The germline V gene encodes CDR1 KGHSH and CDR2 LQKENI. V trimming: 4 bases; J trimming: 0 bases; junction bases outside the gene matches: 14. The CDR3 covers 18 residues. CDR3 in DNA: TGTGCCAGCTCACGGGAGACAGGGCCGACCTCCATGAACACTGAAGCTTTCTTT. Residues: CASSRETGPTSMNTEAFF. Complete variable domain (other parts from reference TRBV18 and TRBJ1-1): NAGVMQNPRHLVRRRGQEARLRCSPMKGHSHVYWYRQLPEEGLKFMVYLQKENIIDESGMPKERFSAEFPKEGPSILRIQQVVRGDSAAYFCASSRETGPTSMNTEAFFGQGTRLTVV.

The V call is TRBV30, the J call TRBJ2-3; maybe TRBD2 (6 bases). This CDR3 region has 15 residues. Trimming removed 3 bases from V and 1 base from J, with 14 bases in between. The germline gives CDR1 GTSNPN, CDR2 SVGIG (reference sequence). This CDR3 is CAWSHGGVGTDTQYF. The CDR3 nucleotides read TGTGCCTGGAGCCACGGAGGGGTTGGCACAGATACGCAGTATTTT. The entire variable domain, with the rest obtained from reference TRBV30 and TRBJ2-3, is as follows: SQTIHQWPATLVQPVGSPLSLECTVEGTSNPNLYWYRQAAGRGLQLLFYSVGIGQISSEVPQNLSASRPQDRQFILSSKKLLLSDSGFYLCAWSHGGVGTDTQYFGPGTRLTVL.

This clone showed up just a few times. CDR3 region: CASDGGRAPNEQFF. The CDR3 DNA is TGTGCCTCGGACGGTGGCAGGGCCCCCAATGAGCAGTTCTTC. The V and J genes are TRBV19 and TRBJ2-1; the D gene is possibly TRBD1 (5 bases). From germline, CDR1 is LNHDA and CDR2 SQIVND (reference sequence). V shed 11 bases and J shed 6 bases, with 20 bases lying between them. The CDR3 consists of 14 residues.

V gene TRBV10-3 combines with J gene TRBJ2-1; 11 positions agree with TRBD2. This CDR3 contains 15 residues. The trim removed 3 bases at V and 5 bases at J, leaving 3 bases unmatched. Germline lookup yields CDR1 ENHRY and CDR2 SYGVKD. The DNA for the CDR3 is TGTGCCATCAGTGAACCGGGACTAGCGGACAATGAGCAGTTCTTC. Protein product: CAISEPGLADNEQFF.

This clone appeared a single time. The chain combines TRBV4-1 with TRBJ1-6; D remains unclear. CDR1 MGHRA and CDR2 YSYEKL come from the germline V gene. V gave up 3 bases and J gave up 5 bases, with 11 bases separating them. The CDR3 spans 15 residues. As DNA, the CDR3 is TGCGCCAGCAGCCACTGGACGGGGAATAATTCACCCCTCCACTTT. It encodes CASSHWTGNNSPLHF.

Turning to this clone: The junction and the germline gene differ at one end; a read error may be behind it. This rearrangement joins TRBV28 to TRBJ1-5, with D uncertain. The CDR3 spans 11 residues. Looked up from germline, CDR1 is MDHEN and CDR2 is SYDVKM. The CDR3 loop is CAAHSNQPQHF. In DNA form, the CDR3 reads TGCGCGGCCCATAGCAATCAGCCCCAGCATTTT. Using reference TRBV28 and TRBJ1-5 for the parts outside the CDR3, the full variable domain is DVKVTQSSRYLVKRTGEKVFLECVQDMDHENMFWYRQDPGLGLRLIYFSYDVKMKEKGDIPEGYSVSREKKERFSLILESASTNQTSMYLCAAHSNQPQHFGDGTRLSIL.

The chain joins TRBV7-9 to TRBJ1-5, with no clear D. Looked up from germline, CDR1 is SEHNR and CDR2 is FQNEAQ (reference sequence). The CDR3 is 14 amino acids. V was pared by 1 base and J by 2 bases, with 6 bases between. The CDR3 nucleotides are TGTGCCAGCAGCTTAGTTCCAGGCAATCAGCCCCAGCATTTT. This translates into CASSLVPGNQPQHF. Complete variable domain (other parts from reference TRBV7-9 and TRBJ1-5): DTGVSQNPRHKITKRGQNVTFRCDPISEHNRLYWYRQTLGQGPEFLTYFQNEAQLEKSRLLSDRFSAERPKGSFSTLEIQRTEQGDSAMYLCASSLVPGNQPQHFGDGTRLSIL.

The chain is built from TRBV28 and TRBJ2-2, with D tentatively TRBD2 (5 bases). Germline CDR1 reads MDHEN; CDR2 reads SYDVKM. Trimming cost V 6 bases and J 9 bases, with 11 bases left between them. The length of the CDR3 is 12 residues. CDR3 residues: CASSRDVRELFF. The CDR3 DNA reads TGTGCCAGCAGCCGGGATGTGAGGGAGCTGTTTTTT.

CDR3 coding DNA: TGTGCCAGCAGCTCCCCCCGTCAGCGGTCAGACAATGAGCAGTTCTTC. Translation: CASSSPRQRSDNEQFF. V gene TRBV9 combines with J gene TRBJ2-1; the D gene is possibly TRBD2 (5 bases). This CDR3 has 16 amino acids. V lost 4 bases and J lost 5, with 19 bases in between. CDR1 SGDLS and CDR2 YYNGEE come from the germline V gene. The full variable domain, rest sourced from reference TRBV9 and TRBJ2-1, is DSGVTQTPKHLITATGQRVTLRCSPRSGDLSVYWYQQSLDQGLQFLIQYYNGEERAKGNILERFSAQQFPDLHSELNLSSLELGDSALYFCASSSPRQRSDNEQFFGPGTRLTVL.

On this clone: Compared with germline, one end of the junction differs, possibly owing to a read error. The chain employs TRBV20-1 and TRBJ1-6; 7 bases are shared with TRBD1. Germline V gene data show CDR1 as DFQATT and CDR2 as SNEGSKA (reference sequence). CDR3 size: 11 residues. CDR3 residues: CSARDGTERSF. The DNA for the CDR3 is TGCAGTGCTAGGGACGGGACAGAGAGATCCTTT.

This rearrangement joins TRBV7-6 to TRBJ2-2, with a possible D match to TRBD2 (6 bases). V shed 6 bases and J shed 3 bases, with 8 bases lying between them. The CDR3 contains 13 residues. Germline CDR1 SGHVS, CDR2 FNYEAQ. The CDR3 reads CASRWGDTGELFF. The CDR3 DNA follows: TGTGCCAGCAGGTGGGGGGACACCGGGGAGCTGTTTTTT.